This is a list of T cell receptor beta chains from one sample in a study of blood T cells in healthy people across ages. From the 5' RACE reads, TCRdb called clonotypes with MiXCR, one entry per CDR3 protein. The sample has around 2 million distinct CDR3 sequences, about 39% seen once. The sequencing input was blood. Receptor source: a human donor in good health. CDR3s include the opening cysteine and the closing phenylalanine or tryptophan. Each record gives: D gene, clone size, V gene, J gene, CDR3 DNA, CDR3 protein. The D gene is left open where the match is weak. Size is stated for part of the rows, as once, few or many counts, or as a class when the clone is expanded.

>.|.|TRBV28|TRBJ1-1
TGTGCCAGCAGTTTATTGAATGATTTTGTAGCTTTCTTT
CASSLLNDFVAFF
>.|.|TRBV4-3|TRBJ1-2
TGCGCCAGCAGCCAAGAAATGGCGGGGTACTATGGCTACACCTTC
CASSQEMAGYYGYTF
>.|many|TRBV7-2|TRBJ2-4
TGTGCCAGCAGCTTTTTAAACATTCAGTACTTC
CASSFLNIQYF
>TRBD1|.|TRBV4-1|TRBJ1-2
TGCGCCAGCAGCCGGGGACAGGGAGGATTCGACTATGGCTACACCTTC
CASSRGQGGFDYGYTF
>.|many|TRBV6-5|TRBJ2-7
TGTGCCAGCAGTTACTCGATCTCCTCCTACGAGCAGTACTTC
CASSYSISSYEQYF
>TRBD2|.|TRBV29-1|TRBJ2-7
TGCAGCGGGGGGGGTGGGTCCGAGCAGTACTTC
CSGGGGSEQYF
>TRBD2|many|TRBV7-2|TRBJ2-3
TGTGCCAGCAGCTTACAGGAGCGGGGGGGCACAGATACGCAGTATTTT
CASSLQERGGTDTQYF
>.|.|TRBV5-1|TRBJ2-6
TGCGCCAGCGCGATAAACGGGCCAGGGGCCAACGTCCTGACTTTC
CASAINGPGANVLTF
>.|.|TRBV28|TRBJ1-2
TGTGCCAGCAGTACAACACAGCGGGGACGCTACACCTTC
CASSTTQRGRYTF
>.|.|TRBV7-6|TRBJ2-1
TGTGCCGGCAGCTTGGGGAATGAGCAGTTCTTC
CAGSLGNEQFF
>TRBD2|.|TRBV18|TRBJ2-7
TGTGCCAGCTCACCAGGGTCTGCTAGCGGGGACCAGTACTTC
CASSPGSASGDQYF
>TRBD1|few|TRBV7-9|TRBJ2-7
TGTGCCAGCAGCTCCACCAATACAGGACATATGGACAGGGGGTACGAGCAGTACTTC
CASSSTNTGHMDRGYEQYF
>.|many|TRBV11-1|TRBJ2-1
TGTGCCAGCAGCCCCGGACAGAAGATGTGGAACAATGAGCAGTTCTTC
CASSPGQKMWNNEQFF
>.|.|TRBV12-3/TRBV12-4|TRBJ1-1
TGTGCCAGCACCCCATTAGTGGACACTGAAGCTTTCTTT
CASTPLVDTEAFF
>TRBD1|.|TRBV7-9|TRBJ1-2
TGTGCCAGCACAATAGGGGGCGCGGGATATGGCTACACCTTC
CASTIGGAGYGYTF
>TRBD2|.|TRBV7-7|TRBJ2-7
TGTGCTAGCAGCTTAGCGAGCGGGGGAAACTACGAGCAGTACTTC
CASSLASGGNYEQYF
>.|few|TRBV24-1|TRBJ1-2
TGTGCCACCAGTGATCCCACCACGTCGGGGTACACCTTC
CATSDPTTSGYTF
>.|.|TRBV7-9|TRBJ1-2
TGTGCCAGCAGCCGGGACACAACGTCTACCGGCTGCACCTTC
CASSRDTTSTGCTF
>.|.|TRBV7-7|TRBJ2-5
TGTGCTAGCAGCCGAGGGAACAAGGAGACCCAGTACTTC
CASSRGNKETQYF
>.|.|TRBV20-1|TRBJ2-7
TGCAGTGCTAGGAGGGGGTTCGAAGACACCCAGTACTTC
CSARRGFEDTQYF
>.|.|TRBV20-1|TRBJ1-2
TGCAGTGCTACGGACGGTGGGGCAGGGAAGAGTATGGACTATGGCTACACCTTC
CSATDGGAGKSMDYGYTF
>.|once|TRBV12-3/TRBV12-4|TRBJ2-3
TGTGCCAGCAGTTTCGCCAAGGGGATCACAGATACGCAGTATTTT
CASSFAKGITDTQYF
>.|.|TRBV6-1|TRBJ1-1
TGTGCCGGCAGTGAAAATTTGGGGAACCTTAACTACATGAACACTGAAGCTTTCTTT
CAGSENLGNLNYMNTEAFF
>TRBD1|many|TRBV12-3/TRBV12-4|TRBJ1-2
TGTGCCAGCAGTCAGAGGACAGGAAACTATGGCTACACCTTC
CASSQRTGNYGYTF
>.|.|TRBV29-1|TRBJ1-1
TGCAGCGTAGGAGTCACAGGGTCCTACACTGAAGCTTTCTTT
CSVGVTGSYTEAFF
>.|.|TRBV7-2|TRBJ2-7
TGTGCCAGCAGCTTTGTACGGGGGAGCTCCTACGAGCAGTACTTC
CASSFVRGSSYEQYF
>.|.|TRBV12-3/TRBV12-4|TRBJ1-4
TGTGCCAGCAGGTTCCGAGGCACTAATGAAAAACTGTTTTTT
CASRFRGTNEKLFF
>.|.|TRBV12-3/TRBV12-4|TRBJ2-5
TGTGCCAGCAGTACGCGGACAGAGGGCGAGACCCAGTACTTC
CASSTRTEGETQYF
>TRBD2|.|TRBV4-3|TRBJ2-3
TGCGCCAGCAGCCAAGATCGGGGGGAACTTCTCCCAGATACGCAGTATTTT
CASSQDRGELLPDTQYF
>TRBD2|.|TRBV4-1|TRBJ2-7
TGCGCCAGCAGCCAACCCAAACCTGGGGGCGGGGGGGCCCCCTACGAGCAGTACTTC
CASSQPKPGGGGAPYEQYF
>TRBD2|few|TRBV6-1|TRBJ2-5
TGTGCCAGCAGTGGGTGGCGGGGGGCCTCAGAGACCCAGTACTTC
CASSGWRGASETQYF
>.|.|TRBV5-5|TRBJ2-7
TGTGCCAGCAGCTTGAGTAACGCGGGGCAGTACTACGAGCAGTACTTC
CASSLSNAGQYYEQYF
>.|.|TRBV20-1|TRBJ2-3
TGCAGTGCTAGACCGACGGCCAGCCCAGATACGCAGTATTTT
CSARPTASPDTQYF
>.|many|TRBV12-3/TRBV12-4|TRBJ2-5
TGTGCCAGCAGTTTAGCGCGGGCAGAGCAGTACTTC
CASSLARAEQYF
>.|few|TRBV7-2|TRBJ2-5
TGTGCCAGCAGCTTAAGGATAAATAGCGGCAGTGAGACCCAGTACTTC
CASSLRINSGSETQYF
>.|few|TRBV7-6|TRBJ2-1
TGTGCCAGCAGCTTAGCGAGCTCCTCGACAAATGAGCAGTTCTTC
CASSLASSSTNEQFF
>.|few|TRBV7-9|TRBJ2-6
TGTGCCAGCAGCCCCTGGGGGCTCGGCCGCTCTGGGGCCAACGTCCTGACTTTC
CASSPWGLGRSGANVLTF
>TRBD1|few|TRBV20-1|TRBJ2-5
TGCAGTGCTCCCGGGACAGCGTTGGGGGAGACCCAGTACTTC
CSAPGTALGETQYF
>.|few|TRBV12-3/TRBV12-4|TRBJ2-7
TGTGCCAGCAGCCCCGTAGGACCTGGTTACGAGCAGTACTTC
CASSPVGPGYEQYF
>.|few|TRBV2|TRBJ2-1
TGTGCCAGCAGTGAAGCCTACCCCAGCTACAATGAGCAGTTCTTC
CASSEAYPSYNEQFF
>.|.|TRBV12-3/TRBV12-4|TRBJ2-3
TGTGCCGGCAGACCAACCGCCCGGGTCGAGGTTAATACGCAGTATTTT
CAGRPTARVEVNTQYF
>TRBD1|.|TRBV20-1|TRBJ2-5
TGCAGTGCTAGAGATCGGCGGGACAGGGGGATGTGGGAGCAGTACTTC
CSARDRRDRGMWEQYF
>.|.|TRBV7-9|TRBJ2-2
TGTGCCAGCAGCCCCCTAGCACCCGGGGATTACGGCGGGGAGCTGTTTTTT
CASSPLAPGDYGGELFF
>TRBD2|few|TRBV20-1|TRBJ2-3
TGCAGTGCCAAAACTAGTGCGGGGGAAGCAGATACGCAGTATTTT
CSAKTSAGEADTQYF
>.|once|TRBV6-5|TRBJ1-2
TGTGCCAGCAGTAAGGGCCTGGGGGCATACTATGGCTACACCTTC
CASSKGLGAYYGYTF
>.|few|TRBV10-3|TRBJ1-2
TGTGCCATCAACAGGTTTTTCTTACCTGGCTACACCTTC
CAINRFFLPGYTF
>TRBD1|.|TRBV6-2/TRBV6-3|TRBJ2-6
TGTGCCAGCAGTTACTCGACAGGGGGCCAATCTGGGGCCAACGTCCTGACTTTC
CASSYSTGGQSGANVLTF
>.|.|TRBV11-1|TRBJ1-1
TGTGCCAGCAGCTTGGGGGTAAGGGGAACTGAAGCTTTCTTT
CASSLGVRGTEAFF
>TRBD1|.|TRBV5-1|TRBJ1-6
TGCGCCAGCAGGCCCACCGGGACAGGGGAATCGCCCCTCCACTTT
CASRPTGTGESPLHF
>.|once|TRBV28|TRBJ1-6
TGTGCCAGCAGAGTAGGGTCCTATAATTCACCCCTCCACTTT
CASRVGSYNSPLHF